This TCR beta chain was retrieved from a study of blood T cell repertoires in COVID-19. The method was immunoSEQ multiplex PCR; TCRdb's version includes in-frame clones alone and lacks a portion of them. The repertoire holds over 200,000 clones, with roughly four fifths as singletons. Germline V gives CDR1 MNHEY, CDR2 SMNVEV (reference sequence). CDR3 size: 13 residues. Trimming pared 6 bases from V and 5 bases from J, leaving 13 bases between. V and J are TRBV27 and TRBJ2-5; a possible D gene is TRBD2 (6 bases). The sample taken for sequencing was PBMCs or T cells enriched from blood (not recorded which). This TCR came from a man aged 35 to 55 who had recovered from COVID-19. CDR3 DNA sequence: TGTGCCAGCAGCCGAGCGGGTAGGGAGACCCAGTACTTC. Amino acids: CASSRAGRETQYF.